A single sample gave rise to the 27 T cell receptor beta chains below, sequenced in a study of blood T cell repertoires in COVID-19 (dated by TCRdb to the early 2020s). To prepare the library, the immunoSEQ multiplex PCR assay was applied. Sourced from immuneACCESS, this table was stored by TCRdb with only in-frame sequences that have V and J called. A share of the clones is absent; for the studies checked, an unresolved V gene accounts for under half, and the remainder has no known explanation. The sample data list roughly 330,000 clones, and about 85% of these were observed just once. The ten largest clones capture under 6.5% of the sample. The specimen was PBMCs or T cells enriched from blood (not recorded which). These TCRs come from a woman aged 25 to 39 who had recovered from COVID-19.

This clone was observed once. The gene calls are TRBV7-2 and TRBJ2-3, with D hard to call. Looked up from germline, CDR1 is SGHTA and CDR2 is FQGNSA. V lost 1 base to trimming and J lost 1 base, with 9 bases between them. This CDR3 comprises 15 residues. The CDR3 sequence is CASSLGSSGTDTQYF. The CDR3 bases are TGTGCCAGCAGCTTAGGTAGCAGCGGCACAGATACGCAGTATTTT.

The chain joins TRBV12-3 or TRBV12-4 to TRBJ2-1; D not certain. The CDR3 covers 13 residues. Trimming took off 1 base at V and 8 bases at J, with 9 bases between the two ends. The CDR3 spells CASSLGRNDEQFF. The CDR3, as DNA: TGTGCCAGCAGTTTAGGGAGAAACGATGAGCAGTTCTTC.

The gene calls are TRBV19 and TRBJ1-5; D is perhaps TRBD1 (5 bases). The CDR3 contains 15 residues. V was shortened by 7 bases and J by 7 bases, with 20 bases between the two germline ends. Germline lookup yields CDR1 LNHDA and CDR2 SQIVND (reference sequence). CDR3 protein: CASNIGANWPQPQHF. CDR3 DNA: TGTGCCAGTAACATAGGGGCTAACTGGCCGCAGCCCCAGCATTTT.

V is TRBV6-5 and J is TRBJ1-3; 9 nucleotides match TRBD1. Per the germline V gene, CDR1 is MNHEY and CDR2 is SVGAGI. V was pared by 3 bases and J by 2 bases, with 2 bases of the junction left unmatched. The CDR3 length is 15 residues. CDR3 DNA sequence: TGTGCCAGCAGTTATGGGACAGGGACTGGAAACACCATATATTTT. This sequence encodes CASSYGTGTGNTIYF.

The chain combines TRBV5-1 with TRBJ1-4, with 8 positions matching TRBD1. The CDR3 contains 16 residues. CDR1 is SGHRS and CDR2 is YFSETQ in the germline V gene. The V and J ends lost 4 bases and 3 bases, in that order; junction bases with no gene match: 8. DNA of the CDR3: TGCGCCAGCAGCCCTCAACGGACAGGGCCTAATGAAAAACTGTTTTTT. Translation gives CASSPQRTGPNEKLFF.

In this sample, this clone turned up once. This CDR3 reads CASSFNARTADYEQYF. The CDR3 nucleotides read TGTGCCAGCAGTTTCAATGCGAGGACAGCGGACTACGAGCAGTACTTC. The V and J genes are TRBV11-2 and TRBJ2-7; TRBD1 is a possible D gene (6 bases). V was clipped by 6 bases and J by 3 bases, with 21 bases between them. The length of the CDR3 is 16 residues. Germline V gives CDR1 SGHAT, CDR2 FQNNGV.

The genes are TRBV7-3 and TRBJ1-4; no definite D call. Germline V CDR1 and CDR2: SGHTA, FQGTGA. The CDR3 has 15 amino acids. With 5 bases removed from V and 3 bases from J, the gap between germline ends came to 13 bases. CDR3 DNA: TGTGCCAGCAGCATATCTGGGAGGCCTAATGAAAAACTGTTTTTT. Translation gives CASSISGRPNEKLFF.

The chain is built from TRBV19 and TRBJ2-3; D possibly corresponds to TRBD2 (5 bases). Trimming cost V 4 bases and J 2 bases, with 19 bases left between them. Germline V gene lookup returns CDR1 LNHDA and CDR2 SQIVND (reference sequence). This CDR3 contains 17 residues. CDR3 amino acids: CASSNPSLRASTDTQYF. In DNA, the CDR3 is TGTGCCAGTAGTAACCCGAGTTTGCGGGCCTCCACAGATACGCAGTATTTT.

This sequence joins TRBV18 and TRBJ2-2; 7 positions match TRBD1. The CDR3 has 14 amino acids. Germline CDR1 and CDR2: KGHSH and LQKENI. Trimming cost V 3 bases and J 6 bases; bases outside gene matches: 4. The chain's CDR3 is CASSPGTEAGELFF. In DNA form, the CDR3 reads TGTGCCAGCTCACCCGGGACAGAAGCCGGGGAGCTGTTTTTT.

The chain joins TRBV7-8 to TRBJ1-5; 7 nucleotides line up with TRBD1. This CDR3 spans 15 amino acids. Germline V gives CDR1 SGHVS, CDR2 FQNEAQ. J lost 5 bases, V lost 4 bases, and 8 bases had no gene match. CDR3 sequence: CASSSSTGTYQPQHF. The CDR3, as DNA: TGTGCCAGCAGCTCCTCGACAGGGACGTATCAGCCCCAGCATTTT.

This chain uses TRBV18 with TRBJ1-2, with TRBD1 identical over 7 bases. Germline trimming cut 3 bases from V and 4 bases from J; bases unmatched to any gene: 8. The CDR3 covers 15 residues. In germline, CDR1 is KGHSH, CDR2 LQKENI. The CDR3 loop is CASSPGAGGVYGYTF. For the CDR3, the DNA is TGTGCCAGCTCACCCGGCGCAGGGGGTGTCTATGGCTACACCTTC.

This clone was counted at least ten times. This rearrangement joins TRBV6-5 to TRBJ2-5, with unresolved D. This CDR3 is built from 12 residues. With 10 bases removed from V and 5 bases from J, the gap between germline ends came to 14 bases. Germline V gene sequence: CDR1 MNHEY, CDR2 SVGAGI. The CDR3 sequence is CATESMKETQYF. The CDR3 DNA sequence: TGTGCCACCGAGAGCATGAAGGAGACCCAGTACTTC.

The V call is TRBV5-6, the J call TRBJ2-5, with 7 bases fitting TRBD1. The germline gives CDR1 SGHDT, CDR2 YYEEEE. V trimming: 4 bases; J trimming: 1 base; junction bases outside the gene matches: 7. The CDR3 is 15 amino acids. CDR3 amino acids: CASSPGTEFQETQYF. CDR3 coding DNA: TGTGCCAGCAGCCCGGGGACAGAATTCCAAGAGACCCAGTACTTC.

The sample holds one count of this clone. This chain joins TRBV27 and TRBJ2-7; D perhaps matches TRBD1 (6 bases). The CDR3 consists of 14 residues. Germline V CDR1 and CDR2: MNHEY, SMNVEV (reference sequence). The V end lost 5 bases, the J end lost 4 bases, and 15 bases lay between the germline ends. CDR3 DNA: TGTGCCAGCAGTCCGACAGGCCAGGCGTACGAGCAGTACTTC. Protein product: CASSPTGQAYEQYF.

This chain uses TRBV7-8 with TRBJ2-7, with 7 positions matching TRBD2. V was pared by 1 base and J by 5 bases, with 8 bases of the junction left unmatched. Germline V lookup: CDR1 SGHVS, CDR2 FQNEAQ. The CDR3 runs 15 residues. The CDR3 nucleotides are TGTGCCAGCAGCTTAGAGCATGGGAGGGGAAACGAGCAGTACTTC. Encoded protein: CASSLEHGRGNEQYF.

The genes are TRBV5-4 and TRBJ1-2; no clear D. In germline, CDR1 is SGHNT, CDR2 YYREEE (reference sequence). Trimming removed 3 bases at V and 0 bases at J, with 9 bases between. The CDR3 sequence is 14 residues long. This CDR3 reads CASSSEGSNYGYTF. The CDR3 DNA is TGTGCCAGCAGCTCGGAGGGATCTAACTATGGCTACACCTTC. Supplemented by reference TRBV5-4 and TRBJ1-2, the full variable domain reads ETGVTQSPTHLIKTRGQQVTLRCSSQSGHNTVSWYQQALGQGPQFIFQYYREEENGRGNFPPRFSGLQFPNYSSELNVNALELDDSALYLCASSSEGSNYGYTFGSGTRLTVV.

DNA for the CDR3: TGCGCCAGCAGCCCGGGACTAGCGGGGCAACCGCAGTATTTT. Residues: CASSPGLAGQPQYF. The chain combines TRBV5-1 with TRBJ2-3, with 13 bases fitting TRBD2. V lost 4 bases, J lost 10 bases, and 6 bases stayed unmatched. Germline CDR1 and CDR2: SGHRS and YFSETQ. The CDR3 covers 14 residues.

This clone was recorded a few times. The chain couples TRBV19 to TRBJ1-2; 7 bases match TRBD1. This CDR3 spans 17 amino acids. Germline V gene lookup returns CDR1 LNHDA and CDR2 SQIVND (reference sequence). Losses at the gene ends were 4 bases for V and 1 base for J; bases not matched to a gene: 12. CDR3 loop: CASSTPDRFFLNYGYTF. The CDR3 nucleotides read TGTGCCAGTAGTACCCCGGACAGGTTCTTCCTTAACTATGGCTACACCTTC.

The chain is built from TRBV5-3 and TRBJ1-1; no firm D call. TRBV5-3 has ORF status, its function being uncertain. Trimming shortened V by 3 bases and J by 2 bases, and 5 bases separated the two germline ends. This CDR3 is 12 amino acids long. The CDR3 bases are TGTGCCAGAAGCTCCCCTAACACTGAAGCTTTCTTT. Encoded protein: CARSSPNTEAFF.

This chain connects TRBV30 to TRBJ1-1; TRBD1 matches at 7 bases. Trimming at V came to 4 bases and at J to 5 bases, leaving 4 bases not matched to a gene. The CDR3 is made up of 12 amino acids. CDR1 and CDR2 from the germline V gene are GTSNPN and SVGIG (reference sequence). The CDR3 DNA sequence: TGTGCCTGGAACAGGGGAGAAACTGAAGCTTTCTTT. Protein sequence: CAWNRGETEAFF.

This chain connects TRBV21-1 to TRBJ1-2; the table calls TRBD1, which could not be checked here. TRBV21-1 is a pseudogene locus. CDR3 length: 14 amino acids. Written as DNA, the CDR3 is TGTGCCAGCAGCACCCTAGACAGGGGTGATGGCTACACCTTC. Protein: CASSTLDRGDGYTF.

The chain links TRBV7-8 to TRBJ1-2, with 8 bases identical to TRBD1. This CDR3 has 14 residues. Germline lookup yields CDR1 SGHVS and CDR2 FQNEAQ. V lost 3 bases, J lost 0 bases, and 0 bases stayed unmatched. DNA for the CDR3: TGTGCCAGCAGCTTGGGACAGGCTAACTATGGCTACACCTTC. Protein: CASSLGQANYGYTF. The full variable domain, rest sourced from reference TRBV7-8 and TRBJ1-2, is GAGVSQSPRYKVAKRGQDVALRCDPISGHVSLFWYQQALGQGPEFLTYFQNEAQLDKSGLPSDRFFAERPEGSVSTLKIQRTQQEDSAVYLCASSLGQANYGYTFGSGTRLTVV.

The rearrangement joins TRBV7-9 to TRBJ1-4, with TRBD1 matching 8 bases. V shed 5 bases and J 6 bases; nucleotides not matched to a gene: 8. CDR1 and CDR2 from the germline V gene are SEHNR and FQNEAQ (reference sequence). This CDR3 is built from 15 residues. The CDR3, as DNA: TGTGCCAGCAGCAACGGACAGGGACGACATGAAAAACTGTTTTTT. Amino acids: CASSNGQGRHEKLFF.

This chain connects TRBV30 to TRBJ1-6; no firm D call. Deletions cut 3 bases from V and 7 bases from J, with 16 bases between. There are 15 residues in the CDR3. Germline V gives CDR1 GTSNPN, CDR2 SVGIG (reference sequence). CDR3 in amino acids: CAWRKEGSHNSPLHF. CDR3 in DNA: TGTGCCTGGAGGAAAGAGGGCAGCCACAATTCACCCCTCCACTTT.

The chain is built from TRBV9 and TRBJ2-7; tentative D call: TRBD2 (6 bases). Germline V gene sequence: CDR1 SGDLS, CDR2 YYNGEE. V was clipped by 2 bases and J by 0 bases, with 6 bases between them. The CDR3 spans 13 residues. The CDR3 nucleotides read TGTGCCAGCAGCGTCGGGAGCTCCTACGAGCAGTACTTC. It specifies CASSVGSSYEQYF.

This chain uses TRBV15 with TRBJ1-5; 9 bases line up with TRBD1. Germline CDR1 reads LNHNV; CDR2 reads YYDKDF (reference sequence). The V and J ends lost 6 bases and 5 bases, in that order; junction bases with no gene match: 2. CDR3 size: 13 residues. The CDR3 protein is CATRRTGDQPQHF. In nucleotides, the CDR3 is TGTGCCACCAGGAGGACAGGGGATCAGCCCCAGCATTTT.

CDR3 amino acids: CASSFRGNTEAFF. The DNA for the CDR3 is TGTGCCAGCAGCTTCCGGGGAAACACTGAAGCTTTCTTT. The rearrangement links TRBV7-2 to TRBJ1-1, with D uncertain. V lost 3 bases to trimming and J lost 2 bases, with 7 bases between them. Per germline, CDR1 SGHTA and CDR2 FQGNSA. CDR3 length equals 13 residues.